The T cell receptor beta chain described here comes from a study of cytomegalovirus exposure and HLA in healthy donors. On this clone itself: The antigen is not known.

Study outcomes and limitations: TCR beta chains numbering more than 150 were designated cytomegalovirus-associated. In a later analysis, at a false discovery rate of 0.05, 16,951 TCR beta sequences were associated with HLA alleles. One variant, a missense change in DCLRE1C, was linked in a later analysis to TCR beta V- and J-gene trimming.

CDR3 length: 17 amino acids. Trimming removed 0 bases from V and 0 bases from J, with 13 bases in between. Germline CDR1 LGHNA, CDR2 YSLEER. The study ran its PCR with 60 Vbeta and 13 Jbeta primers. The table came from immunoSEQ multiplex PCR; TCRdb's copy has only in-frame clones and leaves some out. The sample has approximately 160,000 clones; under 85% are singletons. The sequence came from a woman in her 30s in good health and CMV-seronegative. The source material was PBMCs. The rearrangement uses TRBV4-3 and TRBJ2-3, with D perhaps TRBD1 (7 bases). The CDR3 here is CASSQDLTGRSTDTQYF. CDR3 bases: TGCGCCAGCAGCCAAGATTTGACAGGGAGGAGCACAGATACGCAGTATTTT.